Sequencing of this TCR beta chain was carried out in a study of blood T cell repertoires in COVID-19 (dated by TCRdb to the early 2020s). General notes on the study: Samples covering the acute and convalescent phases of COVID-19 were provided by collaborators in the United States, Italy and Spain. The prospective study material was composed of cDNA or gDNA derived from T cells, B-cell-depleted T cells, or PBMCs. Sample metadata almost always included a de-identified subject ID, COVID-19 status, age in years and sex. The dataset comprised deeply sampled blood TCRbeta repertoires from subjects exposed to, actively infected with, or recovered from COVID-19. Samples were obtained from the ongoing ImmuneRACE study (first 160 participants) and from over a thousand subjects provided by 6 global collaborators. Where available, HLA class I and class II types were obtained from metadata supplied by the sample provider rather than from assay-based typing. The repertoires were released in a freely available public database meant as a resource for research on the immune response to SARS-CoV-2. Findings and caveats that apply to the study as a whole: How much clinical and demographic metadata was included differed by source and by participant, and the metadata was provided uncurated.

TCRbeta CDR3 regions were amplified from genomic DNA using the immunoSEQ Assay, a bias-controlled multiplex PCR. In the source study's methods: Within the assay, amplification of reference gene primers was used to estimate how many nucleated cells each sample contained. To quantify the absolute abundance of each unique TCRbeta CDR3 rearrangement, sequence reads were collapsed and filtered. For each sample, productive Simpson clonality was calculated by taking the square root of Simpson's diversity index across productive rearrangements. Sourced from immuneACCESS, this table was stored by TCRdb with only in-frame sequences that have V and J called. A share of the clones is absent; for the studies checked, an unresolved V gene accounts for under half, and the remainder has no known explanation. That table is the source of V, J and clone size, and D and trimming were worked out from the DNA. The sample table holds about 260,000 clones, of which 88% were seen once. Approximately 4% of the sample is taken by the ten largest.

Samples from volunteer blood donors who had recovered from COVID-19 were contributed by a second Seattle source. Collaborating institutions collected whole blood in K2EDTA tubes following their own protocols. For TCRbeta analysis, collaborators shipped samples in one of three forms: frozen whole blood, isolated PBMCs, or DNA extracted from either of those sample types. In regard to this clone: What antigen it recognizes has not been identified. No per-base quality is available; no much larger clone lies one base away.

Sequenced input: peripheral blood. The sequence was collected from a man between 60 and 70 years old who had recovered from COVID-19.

The bases are TGTGCCAGCAGCCAAGGGGGGGCCAGGACTAGACCTCAAGAGACCCAGTACTTC. It translates to CASSQGGARTRPQETQYF. The chain links TRBV3-1 (or the pseudogene TRBV3-2) with TRBJ2-5; matching of 7 bases hints at TRBD2 as the D gene. There are 18 amino acids in the CDR3, from cysteine to phenylalanine inclusive. CDR3 DNA is the only sequence kept; it has 54 bases, read in frame from the first base. V loses 1 base, J loses 2 bases, and the germline ends lie 20 bases apart. Per the germline V gene (reference sequence), LGHDT is the CDR1 and YNNKEL is the CDR2.